The rows below give T cell receptor beta chains drawn from one sample of a study of blood T cells in healthy people across ages. Each CDR3 protein gets one entry after TCRdb re-called the 5' RACE reads with MiXCR. The repertoire has about 640,000 distinct CDR3 sequences, roughly 58% of them found once; the top ten carry 30% to 45%. Sample: blood. These receptors originate from a man in his sixties in good health. Both conserved end residues are part of each CDR3. Fields, in order: J gene, V gene, CDR3 length, D gene, clone size, CDR3 DNA, CDR3 protein. A D gene is named only where the DNA matches it firmly. Clone sizes are given selectively: once, few, many, or a class where the clone is expanded.

j_gene: TRBJ1-2
v_gene: TRBV4-2
len: 14
d_gene: .
abundance: .
CDR3nt: TGTGCCAGCAGCCAAGAGGGCAGCTGGTATGGCTACACCTTC
CDR3aa: CASSQEGSWYGYTF

j_gene: TRBJ2-3
v_gene: TRBV3-1
len: 13
d_gene: .
abundance: many
CDR3nt: TGTGCCAGCAGCCGGGACGGCACAGATACGCAGTATTTT
CDR3aa: CASSRDGTDTQYF

j_gene: TRBJ1-2
v_gene: TRBV6-1
len: 16
d_gene: .
abundance: .
CDR3nt: TGTGCCAGCAGTTCCAGGGTAGGATATGCTAACTATGGCTACACCTTC
CDR3aa: CASSSRVGYANYGYTF

j_gene: TRBJ2-7
v_gene: TRBV20-1
len: 17
d_gene: TRBD1
abundance: few
CDR3nt: TGCAGTGCTAGAACGTACGCCAGGGGGCCCCTCTCCTACGAGCAGTACTTC
CDR3aa: CSARTYARGPLSYEQYF

j_gene: TRBJ2-7
v_gene: TRBV20-1
len: 14
d_gene: TRBD2
abundance: many
CDR3nt: TGCAGTGCTAACGCCGGGACTAGCGGATACGAGCAGTACTTC
CDR3aa: CSANAGTSGYEQYF

j_gene: TRBJ2-7
v_gene: TRBV5-1
len: 14
d_gene: .
abundance: .
CDR3nt: TGCGCCAGAAGCCCGGGACCTGGGGTCTACGAGCAGTACTTC
CDR3aa: CARSPGPGVYEQYF

j_gene: TRBJ2-4
v_gene: TRBV29-1
len: 16
d_gene: .
abundance: many
CDR3nt: TGCAGCGCAACAGCTTCGGTTCTTTTAGCCAAAAACATTCAGTACTTC
CDR3aa: CSATASVLLAKNIQYF

j_gene: TRBJ1-2
v_gene: TRBV4-1
len: 14
d_gene: .
abundance: few
CDR3nt: TGCGCCAGCAGCCAAAGGGACGGAGCCTATGGCTACACCTTC
CDR3aa: CASSQRDGAYGYTF

j_gene: TRBJ1-1
v_gene: TRBV28
len: 12
d_gene: .
abundance: .
CDR3nt: TGTGCAACACAGCCTAAGGGAACTGAAGCTTTCTTT
CDR3aa: CATQPKGTEAFF

j_gene: TRBJ1-1
v_gene: TRBV4-1
len: 17
d_gene: .
abundance: .
CDR3nt: TGCGCCAGCAGCCAAGGTTTCCAGGGTAGGAGGCACACTGAAGCTTTCTTT
CDR3aa: CASSQGFQGRRHTEAFF

j_gene: TRBJ2-7
v_gene: TRBV5-1
len: 16
d_gene: TRBD1
abundance: .
CDR3nt: TGCGCCAGCAGCCGCACAGGGGGCGCGTCTACGGACGAGCAGTACTTC
CDR3aa: CASSRTGGASTDEQYF

j_gene: TRBJ2-2
v_gene: TRBV6-5
len: 12
d_gene: .
abundance: few
CDR3nt: TGTGCCAGCATGGGTGGCACCGGGGAGCTGTTTTTT
CDR3aa: CASMGGTGELFF

j_gene: TRBJ2-3
v_gene: TRBV6-2/TRBV6-3
len: 16
d_gene: TRBD2
abundance: many
CDR3nt: TGTGCCAGCATGGGTCGGGTAGCGGGGGGCCGCGCTACGCAGTATTTT
CDR3aa: CASMGRVAGGRATQYF

j_gene: TRBJ2-1
v_gene: TRBV15
len: 17
d_gene: TRBD1
abundance: few
CDR3nt: TGTGCCACCAGGATCGGGGGGACAGGGGTCTCCTACAATGAGCAGTTCTTC
CDR3aa: CATRIGGTGVSYNEQFF

j_gene: TRBJ2-3
v_gene: TRBV3-1
len: 15
d_gene: .
abundance: .
CDR3nt: TGTGCCAGCAGCCAAGATATGGGCCCCACAGATACGCAGTATTTT
CDR3aa: CASSQDMGPTDTQYF

j_gene: TRBJ1-1
v_gene: TRBV7-9
len: 13
d_gene: .
abundance: .
CDR3nt: TGTGCCAGCACCCAGGACAGGAACACTGAAGCTTTCTTT
CDR3aa: CASTQDRNTEAFF

j_gene: TRBJ1-2
v_gene: TRBV20-1
len: 14
d_gene: TRBD1
abundance: .
CDR3nt: TGCAGTGCTAGAAAGGACAGGGGTTCCTATGGCTACACCTTC
CDR3aa: CSARKDRGSYGYTF

j_gene: TRBJ2-3
v_gene: TRBV5-1
len: 15
d_gene: TRBD1
abundance: .
CDR3nt: TGCGCCAGCAGCCGAACAGGGGGGTCGCCAGATACGCAGTATTTT
CDR3aa: CASSRTGGSPDTQYF

j_gene: TRBJ1-1
v_gene: TRBV18
len: 13
d_gene: .
abundance: .
CDR3nt: TGTGCCAGCTCCCCGTCTGGGGGGAGTGAAGCTTTCTTT
CDR3aa: CASSPSGGSEAFF

j_gene: TRBJ1-4
v_gene: TRBV29-1
len: 14
d_gene: .
abundance: .
CDR3nt: TGCAGCGTAGGAACAGGGTCGACTAATGAAAAACTGTTTTTT
CDR3aa: CSVGTGSTNEKLFF

j_gene: TRBJ1-6
v_gene: TRBV4-2
len: 14
d_gene: .
abundance: few
CDR3nt: TGTGCCAGCAGCCAAGACCGACTGGCTTCACCCCTCCACTTT
CDR3aa: CASSQDRLASPLHF

j_gene: TRBJ2-1
v_gene: TRBV9
len: 16
d_gene: TRBD2
abundance: .
CDR3nt: TGTGCCAGCAGCGCCCTTCAGACTAGCGGGGTCAATGAGCAGTTCTTC
CDR3aa: CASSALQTSGVNEQFF

j_gene: TRBJ1-2
v_gene: TRBV6-1
len: 13
d_gene: .
abundance: .
CDR3nt: TGTGCCAGCAGTGAAGCCGGAGACTATGGCTACACCTTC
CDR3aa: CASSEAGDYGYTF

j_gene: TRBJ2-1
v_gene: TRBV5-1
len: 15
d_gene: .
abundance: .
CDR3nt: TGCGCCAGCAGCGTGGCCAGGAGCTCCTACAATGAGCAGTTCTTC
CDR3aa: CASSVARSSYNEQFF

j_gene: TRBJ2-5
v_gene: TRBV27
len: 15
d_gene: .
abundance: few
CDR3nt: TGTGCCAGCAGTAGAGGGGCAGGTCGCCAAGAGACCCAGTACTTC
CDR3aa: CASSRGAGRQETQYF

j_gene: TRBJ2-5
v_gene: TRBV28
len: 13
d_gene: .
abundance: .
CDR3nt: TGTGCCAGCAGTCCATTGGTCTCAAGTGGGCAGTACTTC
CDR3aa: CASSPLVSSGQYF

j_gene: TRBJ2-1
v_gene: TRBV7-2
len: 15
d_gene: TRBD2
abundance: .
CDR3nt: TGTGCCAGCAGCTTAGCACGGGGGGTATACAATGAGCAGTTCTTC
CDR3aa: CASSLARGVYNEQFF

j_gene: TRBJ2-5
v_gene: TRBV12-3/TRBV12-4
len: 15
d_gene: TRBD2
abundance: few
CDR3nt: TGTGCCAGCAGTTTAAGACTAGCCCTCCAAGAGACCCAGTACTTC
CDR3aa: CASSLRLALQETQYF

j_gene: TRBJ1-2
v_gene: TRBV4-2
len: 20
d_gene: .
abundance: .
CDR3nt: TGTGCCAGCAGCCAAGATCTCTCGAGGGCAGGGGCGGGGACTAACTATGGCTACACCTTC
CDR3aa: CASSQDLSRAGAGTNYGYTF

j_gene: TRBJ2-3
v_gene: TRBV29-1
len: 14
d_gene: TRBD2
abundance: .
CDR3nt: TGCAGCGTTGATTCGGCTAGCGGGGGAGGTACGCAGTATTTT
CDR3aa: CSVDSASGGGTQYF

j_gene: TRBJ2-1
v_gene: TRBV20-1
len: 12
d_gene: .
abundance: few
CDR3nt: TGCAGTGTTCTCCCCCGGGGGAGTGAGCAGTTCTTC
CDR3aa: CSVLPRGSEQFF

j_gene: TRBJ2-3
v_gene: TRBV5-1
len: 15
d_gene: TRBD1
abundance: .
CDR3nt: TGCGCCAGCAGCCGCGACAGGGCTGACACAGATACGCAGTATTTT
CDR3aa: CASSRDRADTDTQYF

j_gene: TRBJ2-5
v_gene: TRBV11-2
len: 14
d_gene: TRBD2
abundance: .
CDR3nt: TGTGCCAGCAGCTTACCGGGGGGCCAAGAGACCCAGTACTTC
CDR3aa: CASSLPGGQETQYF

j_gene: TRBJ2-5
v_gene: TRBV5-6
len: 15
d_gene: TRBD2
abundance: .
CDR3nt: TGTGCCAGCAGCTCAAGGGGACTAGCGGGTCAGGAGCAGTACTTC
CDR3aa: CASSSRGLAGQEQYF

j_gene: TRBJ2-5
v_gene: TRBV5-1
len: 13
d_gene: .
abundance: few
CDR3nt: TGCGCCAGCAGCGCGGCCCAAAGGGAGACCCAGTACTTC
CDR3aa: CASSAAQRETQYF

j_gene: TRBJ1-2
v_gene: TRBV7-7
len: 15
d_gene: .
abundance: .
CDR3nt: TGTGCCAGCAGCCCACAGGGTCGGGCTAACTATGGCTACACCTTC
CDR3aa: CASSPQGRANYGYTF

j_gene: TRBJ1-5
v_gene: TRBV20-1
len: 15
d_gene: .
abundance: .
CDR3nt: TGCAGTGCTAGAGATCGGCAGGGAGATGTTCAGCCCCAGCATTTT
CDR3aa: CSARDRQGDVQPQHF

j_gene: TRBJ2-5
v_gene: TRBV29-1
len: 16
d_gene: TRBD2
abundance: .
CDR3nt: TGCAGCGTTATAGGACTAGCGGGGACCGGCGTAGAGACCCAGTACTTC
CDR3aa: CSVIGLAGTGVETQYF

j_gene: TRBJ2-7
v_gene: TRBV29-1
len: 13
d_gene: .
abundance: .
CDR3nt: TGCAGCTCGAAGACAGGACCGACCTACGAGCAGTACTTC
CDR3aa: CSSKTGPTYEQYF

j_gene: TRBJ1-6
v_gene: TRBV6-2/TRBV6-3
len: 15
d_gene: TRBD1
abundance: .
CDR3nt: TGTGCCAGCAGTGTTACAGGGGAGGGAGGTTCACCCCTCCACTTT
CDR3aa: CASSVTGEGGSPLHF

j_gene: TRBJ2-5
v_gene: TRBV7-8
len: 11
d_gene: .
abundance: few
CDR3nt: TGTGCCAGCAGCTTGGCGTGGACCCAGTACTTC
CDR3aa: CASSLAWTQYF

j_gene: TRBJ1-2
v_gene: TRBV20-1
len: 17
d_gene: TRBD1
abundance: .
CDR3nt: TGCAGTGGCCACCCCCAGCTAGCAGGGGGCGGGAACTATGGCTACACCTTC
CDR3aa: CSGHPQLAGGGNYGYTF

j_gene: TRBJ2-1
v_gene: TRBV5-5
len: 15
d_gene: TRBD1
abundance: .
CDR3nt: TGTGCCAGCAGCAATCCCGGGACAGGTTACAATGAGCAGTTCTTC
CDR3aa: CASSNPGTGYNEQFF

j_gene: TRBJ2-3
v_gene: TRBV10-3
len: 16
d_gene: .
abundance: few
CDR3nt: TGTGCCATCAGTGAGTCTGCACAGCCCACCCCAGATACGCAGTATTTT
CDR3aa: CAISESAQPTPDTQYF

j_gene: TRBJ2-6
v_gene: TRBV7-9
len: 18
d_gene: .
abundance: .
CDR3nt: TGTGCCAGCCCCTTCCCTCCCCAAGGGGGTTCTGGGGCCAACGTCCTGACTTTC
CDR3aa: CASPFPPQGGSGANVLTF

j_gene: TRBJ1-5
v_gene: TRBV4-2
len: 15
d_gene: .
abundance: .
CDR3nt: TGTGCCAGCAGCCAAGAGGGGGAGGGACGACAGCCCCAGCATTTT
CDR3aa: CASSQEGEGRQPQHF

j_gene: TRBJ2-1
v_gene: TRBV7-9
len: 16
d_gene: TRBD1
abundance: once
CDR3nt: TGTGCCAGCAGCTCTCCCCGGGACAGGGAGGACAATGAGCAGTTCTTC
CDR3aa: CASSSPRDREDNEQFF

j_gene: TRBJ1-2
v_gene: TRBV2
len: 13
d_gene: .
abundance: .
CDR3nt: TGTGCCAGCAGTGATGGGGGCGCCTATGGCTACACCTTC
CDR3aa: CASSDGGAYGYTF

j_gene: TRBJ2-1
v_gene: TRBV19
len: 13
d_gene: .
abundance: .
CDR3nt: TGTGCCAGTAGTATAGGGCAGGGGCGTCAAAAGTTCTTC
CDR3aa: CASSIGQGRQKFF

j_gene: TRBJ1-4
v_gene: TRBV10-3
len: 14
d_gene: TRBD1
abundance: .
CDR3nt: TGTGCCATCAGTGAGGACAGGGGTACCGAAAAACTGTTTTTT
CDR3aa: CAISEDRGTEKLFF

j_gene: TRBJ2-3
v_gene: TRBV20-1
len: 17
d_gene: .
abundance: .
CDR3nt: TGCAGTGGGGGGCCATTACAGGGCACGCACGGCACAGATACGCAGTATTTT
CDR3aa: CSGGPLQGTHGTDTQYF

j_gene: TRBJ2-3
v_gene: TRBV5-1
len: 15
d_gene: .
abundance: .
CDR3nt: TGCGCCAGCAGCCTGAGGACTCAGAGCACAGATACGCAGTATTTT
CDR3aa: CASSLRTQSTDTQYF

j_gene: TRBJ1-1
v_gene: TRBV7-2
len: 15
d_gene: .
abundance: .
CDR3nt: TGTGCCAGCAGCTTAGAGTCAGATGTTGAAAATGAAGCTTTCTTT
CDR3aa: CASSLESDVENEAFF

j_gene: TRBJ2-4
v_gene: TRBV7-9
len: 14
d_gene: .
abundance: .
CDR3nt: TGTGCCAGCAGCCCGCCGGGGACCAAAAACATTCAGTACTTC
CDR3aa: CASSPPGTKNIQYF

j_gene: TRBJ2-1
v_gene: TRBV3-1
len: 11
d_gene: .
abundance: few
CDR3nt: TGTGCCAGCAGCCTTCCCAATGAGCAGTTCTTC
CDR3aa: CASSLPNEQFF

j_gene: TRBJ2-7
v_gene: TRBV28
len: 16
d_gene: TRBD1
abundance: few
CDR3nt: TGTGCCAGCAGTCCCCGGACAGGGGGTTACTACAATGAGCAGTACTTC
CDR3aa: CASSPRTGGYYNEQYF

j_gene: TRBJ2-3
v_gene: TRBV20-1
len: 13
d_gene: .
abundance: .
CDR3nt: TGCAGTGCTCCCAGCGCAGTCACAGATACGCAGTATTTT
CDR3aa: CSAPSAVTDTQYF

j_gene: TRBJ2-1
v_gene: TRBV29-1
len: 11
d_gene: .
abundance: many
CDR3nt: TGCAGCGTTGACAGCTACAATGAGCAGTTCTTC
CDR3aa: CSVDSYNEQFF

j_gene: TRBJ2-1
v_gene: TRBV7-9
len: 13
d_gene: .
abundance: few
CDR3nt: TGTGCCAGCAGCTCGTCGGAGGTGAATGAGCAGTTCTTC
CDR3aa: CASSSSEVNEQFF